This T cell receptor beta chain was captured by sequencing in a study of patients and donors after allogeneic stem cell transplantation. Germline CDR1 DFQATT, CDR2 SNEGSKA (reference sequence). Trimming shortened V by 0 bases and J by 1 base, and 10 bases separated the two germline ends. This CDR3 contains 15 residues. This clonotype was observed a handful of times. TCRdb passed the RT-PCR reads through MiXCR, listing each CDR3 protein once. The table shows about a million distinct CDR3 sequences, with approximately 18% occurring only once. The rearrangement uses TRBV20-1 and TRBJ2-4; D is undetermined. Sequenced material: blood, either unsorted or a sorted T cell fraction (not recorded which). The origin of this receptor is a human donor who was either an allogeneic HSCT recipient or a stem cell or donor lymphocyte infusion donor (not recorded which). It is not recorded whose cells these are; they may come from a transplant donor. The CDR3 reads CSARDSRMAKNIQYF. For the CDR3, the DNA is TGCAGTGCTAGAGACTCTAGGATGGCCAAAAACATTCAGTACTTC.